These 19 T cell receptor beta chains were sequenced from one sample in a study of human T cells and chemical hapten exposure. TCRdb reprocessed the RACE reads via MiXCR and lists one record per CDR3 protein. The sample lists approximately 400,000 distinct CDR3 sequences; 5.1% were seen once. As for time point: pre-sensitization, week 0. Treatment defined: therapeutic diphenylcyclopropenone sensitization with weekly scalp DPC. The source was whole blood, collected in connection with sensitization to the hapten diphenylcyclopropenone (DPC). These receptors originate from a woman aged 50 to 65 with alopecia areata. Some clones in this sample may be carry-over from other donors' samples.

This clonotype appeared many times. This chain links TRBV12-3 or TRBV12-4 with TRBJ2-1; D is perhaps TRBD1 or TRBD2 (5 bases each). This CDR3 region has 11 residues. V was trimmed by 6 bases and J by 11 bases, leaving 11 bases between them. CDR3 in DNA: TGTGCCAGCAGCTTGGGACCAAAGCAGTTCTTC. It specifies CASSLGPKQFF.

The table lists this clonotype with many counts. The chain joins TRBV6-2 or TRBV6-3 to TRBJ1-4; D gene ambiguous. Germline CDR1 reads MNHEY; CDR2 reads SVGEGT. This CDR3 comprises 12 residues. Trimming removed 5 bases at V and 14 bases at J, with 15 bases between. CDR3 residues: CASSQAEQRLFF. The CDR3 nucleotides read TGTGCCAGCAGTCAAGCCGAGCAACGGCTGTTTTTT.

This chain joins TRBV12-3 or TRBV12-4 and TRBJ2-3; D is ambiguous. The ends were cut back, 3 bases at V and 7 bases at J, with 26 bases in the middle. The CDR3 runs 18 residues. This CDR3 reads CASSFPYSGLTDLNTQYF. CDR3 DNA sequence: TGTGCCAGCAGTTTTCCTTATTCGGGCCTCACCGACCTTAATACGCAGTATTTT.

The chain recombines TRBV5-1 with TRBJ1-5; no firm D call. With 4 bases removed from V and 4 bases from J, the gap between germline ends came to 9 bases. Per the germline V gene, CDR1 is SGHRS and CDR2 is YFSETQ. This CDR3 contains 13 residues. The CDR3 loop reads CASSAEVNQPQHF. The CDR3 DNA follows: TGCGCCAGCAGCGCGGAGGTGAATCAGCCCCAGCATTTT.

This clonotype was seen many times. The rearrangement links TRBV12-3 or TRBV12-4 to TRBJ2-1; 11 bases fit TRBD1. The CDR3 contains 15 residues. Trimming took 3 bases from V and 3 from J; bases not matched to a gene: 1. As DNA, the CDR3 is TGTGCCAGCAGTTTTGGGACAGGGGGCTACAATGAGCAGTTCTTC. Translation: CASSFGTGGYNEQFF.

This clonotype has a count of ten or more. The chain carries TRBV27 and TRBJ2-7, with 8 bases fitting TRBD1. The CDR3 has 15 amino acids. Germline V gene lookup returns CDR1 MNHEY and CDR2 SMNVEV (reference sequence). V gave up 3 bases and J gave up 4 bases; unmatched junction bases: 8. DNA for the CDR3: TGTGCCAGCAGTTTTCTGGAGAGGACAGGGTACGAGCAGTACTTC. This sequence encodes CASSFLERTGYEQYF.

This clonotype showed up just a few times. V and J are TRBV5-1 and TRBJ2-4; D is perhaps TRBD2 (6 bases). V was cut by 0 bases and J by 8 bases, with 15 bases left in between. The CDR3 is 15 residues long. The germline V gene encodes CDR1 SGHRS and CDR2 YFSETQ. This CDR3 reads CASSLGSGLGDIQYF. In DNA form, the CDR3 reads TGCGCCAGCAGCTTGGGGAGCGGGCTGGGGGACATTCAGTACTTC.

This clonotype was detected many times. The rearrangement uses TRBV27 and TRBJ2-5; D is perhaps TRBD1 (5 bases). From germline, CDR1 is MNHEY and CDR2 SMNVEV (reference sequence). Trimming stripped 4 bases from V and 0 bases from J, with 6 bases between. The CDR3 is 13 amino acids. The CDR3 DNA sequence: TGTGCCAGCAGTTACAGGTACCAAGAGACCCAGTACTTC. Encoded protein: CASSYRYQETQYF.

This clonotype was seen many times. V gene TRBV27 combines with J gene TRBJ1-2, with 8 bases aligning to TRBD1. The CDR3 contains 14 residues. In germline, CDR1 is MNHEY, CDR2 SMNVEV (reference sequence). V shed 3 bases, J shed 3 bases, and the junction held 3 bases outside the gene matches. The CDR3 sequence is CASSFEQGDYGYTF. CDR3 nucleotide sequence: TGTGCCAGCAGTTTTGAACAGGGGGACTATGGCTACACCTTC.

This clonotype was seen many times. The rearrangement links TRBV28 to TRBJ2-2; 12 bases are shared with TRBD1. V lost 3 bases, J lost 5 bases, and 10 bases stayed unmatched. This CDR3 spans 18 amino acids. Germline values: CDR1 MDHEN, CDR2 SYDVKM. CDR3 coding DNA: TGTGCCAGCAGTTTCGGGCCGGGACAGGGGGCCGGAACCGGGGAGCTGTTTTTT. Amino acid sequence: CASSFGPGQGAGTGELFF.

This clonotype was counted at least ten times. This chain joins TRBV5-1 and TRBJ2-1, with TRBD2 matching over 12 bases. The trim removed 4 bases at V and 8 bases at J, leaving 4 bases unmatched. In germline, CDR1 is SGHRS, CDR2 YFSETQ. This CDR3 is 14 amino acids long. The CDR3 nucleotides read TGCGCCAGCAGCCTACGGACTAGCGGGGATGAGCAGTTCTTC. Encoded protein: CASSLRTSGDEQFF.

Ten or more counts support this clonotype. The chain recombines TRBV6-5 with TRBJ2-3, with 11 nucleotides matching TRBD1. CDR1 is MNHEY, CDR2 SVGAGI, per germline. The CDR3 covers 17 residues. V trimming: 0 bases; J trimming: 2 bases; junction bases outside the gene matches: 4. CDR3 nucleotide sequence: TGTGCCAGCAGTTACTCGGGACAGGGGGGCTCCACAGATACGCAGTATTTT. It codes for CASSYSGQGGSTDTQYF.

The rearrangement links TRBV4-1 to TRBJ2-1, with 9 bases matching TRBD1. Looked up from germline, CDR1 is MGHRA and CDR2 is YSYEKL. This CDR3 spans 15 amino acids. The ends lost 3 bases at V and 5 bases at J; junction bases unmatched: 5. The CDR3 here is CASSHFGTGHNEQFF. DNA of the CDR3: TGCGCCAGCAGCCATTTCGGGACAGGGCACAATGAGCAGTTCTTC.

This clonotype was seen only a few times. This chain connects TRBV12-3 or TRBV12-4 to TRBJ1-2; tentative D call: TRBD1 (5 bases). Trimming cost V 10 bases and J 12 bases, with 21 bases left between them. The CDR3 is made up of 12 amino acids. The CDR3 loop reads CATSIGHLLHTF. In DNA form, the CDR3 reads TGTGCCACTTCCATAGGACATCTTTTACACACCTTC.

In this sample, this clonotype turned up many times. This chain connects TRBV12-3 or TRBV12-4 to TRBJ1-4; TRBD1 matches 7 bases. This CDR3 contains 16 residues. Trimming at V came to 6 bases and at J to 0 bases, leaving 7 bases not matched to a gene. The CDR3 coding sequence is TGTGCCAGCAGACGAACCGGACAGGCAACTAATGAAAAACTGTTTTTT. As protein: CASRRTGQATNEKLFF.

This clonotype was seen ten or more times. This CDR3 reads CSTGGGSEQYF. CDR3 bases: TGCAGCACGGGCGGGGGTTCCGAGCAGTACTTC. V gene TRBV29-1 combines with J gene TRBJ2-7, with 7 bases that match TRBD2. Germline V gives CDR1 SQVTM, CDR2 ANQGSEA. V lost 8 bases to trimming and J lost 6 bases; unmatched junction nucleotides: 7. The CDR3 spans 11 residues.

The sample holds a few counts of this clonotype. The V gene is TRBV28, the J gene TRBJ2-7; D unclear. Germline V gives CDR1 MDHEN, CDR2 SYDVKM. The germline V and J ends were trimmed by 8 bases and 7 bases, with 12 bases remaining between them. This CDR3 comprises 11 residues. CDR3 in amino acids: CASLERDEQYF. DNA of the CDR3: TGTGCCAGCCTTGAGCGAGATGAGCAGTACTTC.

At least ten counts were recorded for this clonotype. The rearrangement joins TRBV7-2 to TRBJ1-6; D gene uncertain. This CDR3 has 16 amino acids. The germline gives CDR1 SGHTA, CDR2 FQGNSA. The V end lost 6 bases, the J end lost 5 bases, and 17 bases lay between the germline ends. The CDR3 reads CASRSRSGRDNSPLHF. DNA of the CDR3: TGTGCCAGCAGGAGTCGAAGCGGCAGAGATAATTCACCCCTCCACTTT.

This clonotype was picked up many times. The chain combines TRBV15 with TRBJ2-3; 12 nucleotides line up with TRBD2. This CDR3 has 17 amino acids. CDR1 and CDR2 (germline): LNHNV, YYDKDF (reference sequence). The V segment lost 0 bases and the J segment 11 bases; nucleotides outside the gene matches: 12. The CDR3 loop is CATSRDRRTSGNPWQYF. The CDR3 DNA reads TGTGCCACCAGCAGAGATCGGAGGACTAGCGGGAACCCCTGGCAGTATTTT. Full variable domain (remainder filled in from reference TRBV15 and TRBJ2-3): DAMVIQNPRYQVTQFGKPVTLSCSQTLNHNVMYWYQQKSSQAPKLLFHYYDKDFNNEADTPDNFQSRRPNTSFCFLDIRSPGLGDTAMYLCATSRDRRTSGNPWQYFGPGTRLTVL.